This T cell receptor (beta chain) is drawn from a study of blood T cell repertoires in COVID-19. As for the study in general: Both acute and convalescent COVID-19 samples were obtained from the United States, Italy and Spain. T cells, B-cell-depleted T cells, or PBMCs provided the cDNA or gDNA that served as material.

CDR3 length equals 16 residues. Germline V gene sequence: CDR1 KGHSH, CDR2 LQKENI. The ends lost 4 bases at V and 11 bases at J; junction bases unmatched: 9. Original data processing: Using reference gene primer amplification, nucleated cell counts were estimated. The repertoire was sequenced with immunoSEQ multiplex PCR; TCRdb's copy has only in-frame clones and lacks some. The D gene and trimming were derived from the DNA, and the V and J assignments and clone size from that table. The table records about 27,000 clones, just over 85% of them present only once. The receptor was isolated from a woman between 45 and 60 years old with active COVID-19. Sequencing used peripheral blood. The chain combines TRBV18 with TRBJ2-2, with 14 bases that match TRBD2. CDR3 protein: CASSQSGTSGSGELFF. The CDR3 DNA reads as TGTGCCAGCTCACAATCCGGGACTAGCGGGAGCGGAGAGCTGTTTTTT.